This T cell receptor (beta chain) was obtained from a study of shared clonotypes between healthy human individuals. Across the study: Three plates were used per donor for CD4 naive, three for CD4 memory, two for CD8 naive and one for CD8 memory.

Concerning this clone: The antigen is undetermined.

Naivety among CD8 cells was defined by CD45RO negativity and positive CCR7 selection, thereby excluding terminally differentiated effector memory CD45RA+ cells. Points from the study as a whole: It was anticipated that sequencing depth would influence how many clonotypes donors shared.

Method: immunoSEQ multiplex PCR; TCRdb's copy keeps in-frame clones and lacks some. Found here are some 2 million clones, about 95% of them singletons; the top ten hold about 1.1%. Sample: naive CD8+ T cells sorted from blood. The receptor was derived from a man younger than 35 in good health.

CDR3 nucleotide sequence: TGTGCCAGTAGTTTTGGTTACCCTACCTACGAGCAGTACTTC. Its protein is CASSFGYPTYEQYF. This chain connects TRBV19 to TRBJ2-7; D not certain. V was clipped by 5 bases and J by 2 bases, with 13 bases between them. This CDR3 has 14 amino acids. CDR1 and CDR2 (germline): LNHDA, SQIVND (reference sequence).